This T cell receptor beta chain was identified during a study of CD8+ T cells in alopecia areata. General study points: It was less clear whether patients shared TCRs than it was in mice, possibly because of HLA. Sequencing of scalp samples also captures resident alphabeta T cells of normal skin.

The treatment is: oral pan-JAK inhibitor, 5-10 mg twice daily. RNA extraction and reverse transcription yielded cDNA as sequencing template. The data were produced by immunoSEQ multiplex PCR, yet TCRdb's version contains in-frame clones alone and is incomplete. The data show more than 90,000 clones, approximately 52% seen once. This clone was found a few times. Its target is not known. The clonotype comes from a human donor with alopecia areata. The sample here was CD8+ T cells sorted from blood, taken at week 4, from a patient treated with tofacitinib.

The CDR3 spells CASSQVLTTDTQYF. In DNA form, the CDR3 reads TGCGCCAGCAGCCAAGTCCTCACCACAGATACGCAGTATTTT. The genes are TRBV4-3 and TRBJ2-3; D unresolved. Trimming took 1 base from V and 2 from J, leaving 7 bases between them. CDR3 length: 14 residues. Per germline, CDR1 LGHNA and CDR2 YSLEER.